This T cell receptor beta chain appears in the sequencing data of a study of cytomegalovirus exposure and HLA in healthy donors. In the PCR, 60 Vbeta and 13 Jbeta primers were used. TCRdb keeps only in-frame clones here, not all; method: immunoSEQ multiplex PCR. The table shows 100,000 to 150,000 clones, with 75% to 85% occurring only once. Germline V gene data show CDR1 as SGHTA and CDR2 as FQGNSA. The CDR3 totals 16 residues. Unmatched junction bases numbered 7, after V lost 5 bases and J lost 0 bases. Sequenced sample: PBMCs. V and J are TRBV7-2 and TRBJ2-4, with 7 bases aligning to TRBD1. The source of this sequence is a man aged 25 to 40 in good health and CMV-seropositive. The CDR3 spells CASSTGQTLAKNIQYF. The CDR3, as DNA: TGTGCCAGCAGCACGGGACAGACCTTAGCCAAAAACATTCAGTACTTC.